The next 4 T cell receptor beta chains were all read from a single sample in a study of T cells in Graves' hyperthyroidism and ophthalmopathy. Researchers amplified the TCR beta CDR3 regions from RNA transcripts. A set of HTBI primers served as the primers for a first-round RT-PCR of the TCR CDR3. TCRdb used MiXCR to reprocess the multiplex PCR reads, holding one entry per CDR3 protein. The sample yields 95,000 to 100,000 distinct CDR3 sequences, approximately 56% seen once. The sequencing input was blood. Receptors were obtained from a woman in her forties with Graves' hyperthyroidism.

This clonotype showed up many times. The V gene is TRBV2, the J gene TRBJ2-5; weak D call: TRBD2 (7 bases). Germline V lookup: CDR1 SNHLY, CDR2 FYNNEI. The CDR3 runs 14 residues. With 6 bases removed from V and 5 bases from J, the gap between germline ends came to 16 bases. CDR3 bases: TGTGCCAGCAGCGGGGGGCGGGAGTGGGAGACCCAGTACTTC. Translation gives CASSGGREWETQYF.

The rearrangement joins TRBV5-1 to TRBJ1-1; a weak D match, TRBD1 (5 bases). Trimming pared 0 bases from V and 0 bases from J, leaving 6 bases between. CDR1 and CDR2 from the germline V gene are SGHRS and YFSETQ. This CDR3 spans 14 amino acids. Here the CDR3 DNA reads TGCGCCAGCAGCTTGGACAGGATGAACACTGAAGCTTTCTTT. It codes for CASSLDRMNTEAFF.

The rearrangement links TRBV20-1 to TRBJ1-5; maybe TRBD1 (6 bases). CDR3 size: 13 residues. The germline gives CDR1 DFQATT, CDR2 SNEGSKA (reference sequence). Between the trimmed V and J ends, which lost 4 bases and 8 bases, there was a span of 15 bases. This CDR3 reads CSANRQAREPQHF. The CDR3 nucleotides read TGCAGTGCTAACAGACAGGCCCGTGAGCCCCAGCATTTT.

This chain joins TRBV9 and TRBJ2-7; D may match TRBD1 or TRBD2 (5 bases each). Germline-derived CDR1 and CDR2 are SGDLS and YYNGEE. The CDR3 totals 14 residues. With 10 bases removed from V and 3 bases from J, the gap between germline ends came to 20 bases. For the CDR3, the DNA is TGTGCCGGCACGCCCCGGGACCTATTCTACGAGCAGTACTTC. Translation: CAGTPRDLFYEQYF. The full variable domain, its missing parts supplied by reference TRBV9 and TRBJ2-7, is DSGVTQTPKHLITATGQRVTLRCSPRSGDLSVYWYQQSLDQGLQFLIQYYNGEERAKGNILERFSAQQFPDLHSELNLSSLELGDSALYFCAGTPRDLFYEQYFGPGTRLTVT.